These 29 T cell receptor beta chains were all obtained from the same sample, sequenced in a study of blood T cell repertoires in COVID-19. Sequenced by immunoSEQ multiplex PCR; TCRdb stores in-frame clones only, minus some. The table shows roughly 130,000 clones, with more than 70% occurring only once. The sample comprised peripheral blood. Every receptor here comes from a woman aged 25 to 39 who had recovered from COVID-19.

This clone has a count of ten or more. This sequence joins TRBV5-6 and TRBJ2-3, with D possibly matching TRBD2 (6 bases). Per the germline V gene, CDR1 is SGHDT and CDR2 is YYEEEE. The CDR3 runs to 15 residues. The V and J ends lost 4 bases and 0 bases respectively, with 12 bases between them. The CDR3 DNA reads TGTGCCAGCAGCCAAGTAGCGGATAGCACAGATACGCAGTATTTT. Protein: CASSQVADSTDTQYF.

The V call is TRBV7-9, the J call TRBJ1-1; 11 bases map to TRBD1. V gave up 5 bases and J gave up 1 base; unmatched junction bases: 3. The CDR3 extends over 15 amino acids. Germline V gives CDR1 SEHNR, CDR2 FQNEAQ (reference sequence). The chain's CDR3 is CASSTGQGANTEAFF. The CDR3 DNA is TGTGCCAGCAGCACCGGACAGGGGGCGAACACTGAAGCTTTCTTT.

This clone appeared a single time. This chain joins TRBV15 and TRBJ2-3, with TRBD1 matching 8 bases. Germline CDR1 is LNHNV and CDR2 is YYDKDF (reference sequence). Germline trimming cut 0 bases from V and 2 bases from J; bases unmatched to any gene: 4. This CDR3 region has 16 residues. CDR3 in amino acids: CATSRDLTGVTDTQYF. The CDR3 coding sequence is TGTGCCACCAGCAGAGATCTGACAGGGGTCACAGATACGCAGTATTTT.

The rearrangement joins TRBV19 to TRBJ1-2; tentative D call: TRBD1 (6 bases). Germline V lookup: CDR1 LNHDA, CDR2 SQIVND (reference sequence). CDR3 length: 14 amino acids. V lost 6 bases and J 2 bases, leaving 13 bases between the germline ends. CDR3 amino acids: CASRGTLLNYGYTF. In DNA, the CDR3 is TGTGCCAGTAGGGGGACACTCTTAAACTATGGCTACACCTTC.

The chain combines TRBV5-1 with TRBJ2-1; D gene ambiguous. The V gene lost 4 bases and the J gene lost 9 bases, with 14 bases spanning the gap. The length of the CDR3 is 13 residues. Germline V gives CDR1 SGHRS, CDR2 YFSETQ. The chain's CDR3 is CASSAVESGEQFF. Here the CDR3 DNA reads TGCGCCAGCAGCGCTGTGGAGTCGGGTGAGCAGTTCTTC.

Here the CDR3 DNA reads TGTGCCAGCAGTTCCAGGGTGGCTGAGCAGTTCTTC. Translation gives CASSSRVAEQFF. The chain has TRBV27 and TRBJ2-1; D possibly corresponds to TRBD1 (5 bases). Trimming took 4 bases from V and 9 from J, leaving 10 bases between them. The CDR3 contains 12 residues. Germline values: CDR1 MNHEY, CDR2 SMNVEV (reference sequence).

The genes are TRBV4-1 and TRBJ2-1, with D uncertain. Trimming removed 2 bases at V and 4 bases at J, with 18 bases between. The CDR3 consists of 17 residues. Germline loops: CDR1 MGHRA, CDR2 YSYEKL. CDR3 sequence reads: CASSQRPSPKTYNEQFF. The CDR3 region has the DNA TGCGCCAGCAGCCAAAGACCCTCCCCCAAGACATACAATGAGCAGTTCTTC.

J is TRBJ2-5 and V is TRBV15; TRBD1 matches at 9 bases. Trimming cost V 0 bases and J 5 bases; bases outside gene matches: 4. The CDR3 loop spans 15 amino acids. The germline V gene has CDR1 LNHNV and CDR2 YYDKDF (reference sequence). The DNA of the CDR3 is TGTGCCACCAGCAGAGAGGACAGGGGAGGCGAGACCCAGTACTTC. Translation: CATSREDRGGETQYF.

The CDR3 protein is CASSLGARSGSPLHF. The CDR3 nucleotides read TGTGCCAGCAGCCTGGGGGCACGGTCCGGTTCACCCCTCCACTTT. The chain is built from TRBV7-3 and TRBJ1-6; possibly TRBD1 for D (6 bases). The V end was cut by 5 bases, the J end by 9 bases, with 17 bases between. Looked up from germline, CDR1 is SGHTA and CDR2 is FQGTGA. This CDR3 spans 15 amino acids.

The chain couples TRBV7-2 to TRBJ2-7; 7 bases are a match to TRBD2. Germline assignment: CDR1 SGHTA and CDR2 FQGNSA. Trimming removed 1 base from V and 0 bases from J; junction bases left unmatched: 9. The CDR3 runs to 17 residues. The CDR3 DNA reads TGTGCCAGCAGCTTAGGGCCAGCGGGACCGAGCTCCTACGAGCAGTACTTC. Residues: CASSLGPAGPSSYEQYF.

The V and J genes are TRBV6-1 and TRBJ1-2, with TRBD1 identical over 9 bases. Germline lookup yields CDR1 MNHNS and CDR2 SASEGT. V lost 0 bases to trimming and J lost 6 bases; unmatched junction nucleotides: 17. This CDR3 spans 19 amino acids. As DNA, the CDR3 is TGTGCCAGCAGTGAAGCGTTTCTTCGGGCACCGACAGGGGGTCATGGCTACACCTTC. This encodes CASSEAFLRAPTGGHGYTF.

The V and J genes are TRBV4-2 and TRBJ2-2, with 10 bases fitting TRBD2. J lost 3 bases, V lost 6 bases, and 1 base had no gene match. From germline, CDR1 is LGHNA and CDR2 YNFKEQ. This CDR3 is 14 amino acids long. CDR3 in amino acids: CASRTSGDTGELFF. CDR3 in DNA: TGTGCCAGCAGAACTAGCGGGGACACCGGGGAGCTGTTTTTT.

The genes are TRBV7-9 and TRBJ1-3; a possible D gene is TRBD1 (5 bases). Trimming stripped 6 bases from V and 4 bases from J, with 10 bases between. Germline lookup yields CDR1 SEHNR and CDR2 FQNEAQ (reference sequence). This CDR3 has 13 amino acids. The DNA of the CDR3 is TGTGCCAGCAGGCCAGGGCCAGGAAACACCATATATTTT. Its translation: CASRPGPGNTIYF.

The CDR3 sequence: CASSGGQGTNEKLFF. The CDR3, as DNA: TGTGCCAGCAGCGGTGGACAGGGAACTAATGAAAAACTGTTTTTT. The V gene is TRBV9, the J gene TRBJ1-4, with 8 bases lining up with TRBD1. V lost 3 bases to trimming and J lost 1 base; unmatched junction nucleotides: 2. Looked up from germline, CDR1 is SGDLS and CDR2 is YYNGEE. This CDR3 region has 15 residues.

The chain couples TRBV6-1 to TRBJ1-1, with a tentative D call TRBD1 (6 bases). Trimming pared 2 bases from V and 5 bases from J, leaving 18 bases between. This CDR3 contains 16 residues. The germline V gene encodes CDR1 MNHNS and CDR2 SASEGT. The CDR3 protein is CASSERGSPRGTEAFF. In DNA, the CDR3 is TGTGCCAGCAGTGAAAGGGGCAGTCCTAGGGGGACTGAAGCTTTCTTT.

The chain couples TRBV6-5 to TRBJ2-7; 11 bases line up with TRBD2. The CDR3 totals 15 residues. Germline CDR1 and CDR2: MNHEY and SVGAGI. Trimming at V came to 5 bases and at J to 1 base, leaving 4 bases not matched to a gene. CDR3 loop: CASSPLAGGSYEQYF. DNA of the CDR3: TGTGCCAGCAGTCCCTTAGCGGGAGGGTCCTACGAGCAGTACTTC.

The J gene is TRBJ2-1, the V gene TRBV19, with 9 bases fitting TRBD2. CDR3 length equals 15 residues. Per the germline V gene, CDR1 is LNHDA and CDR2 is SQIVND (reference sequence). V gave up 3 bases and J gave up 9 bases; unmatched junction bases: 9. CDR3 DNA sequence: TGTGCCAGTAGTATTTTCCCAGCGGGGGGTGGTGAGCAGTTCTTC. Its protein product is CASSIFPAGGGEQFF. Complete variable domain (other parts from reference TRBV19 and TRBJ2-1): DGGITQSPKYLFRKEGQNVTLSCEQNLNHDAMYWYRQDPGQGLRLIYYSQIVNDFQKGDIAEGYSVSREKKESFPLTVTSAQKNPTAFYLCASSIFPAGGGEQFFGPGTRLTVL.

The chain has TRBV25-1 and TRBJ1-2; D is perhaps TRBD1 (6 bases). V lost 4 bases and J lost 4, with 25 bases in between. Germline V gene data show CDR1 as MGHDK and CDR2 as SYGVNS. The CDR3 length is 18 residues. CDR3 sequence: CASSGRTVSSRFGYGYTF. CDR3 nucleotides: TGTGCCAGCAGTGGAAGGACAGTTTCGTCCCGTTTTGGCTATGGCTACACCTTC.

CDR3 in amino acids: CAWVGERMPQSPLHF. The CDR3, as DNA: TGTGCCTGGGTGGGAGAGAGAATGCCACAGTCACCCCTCCACTTT. This rearrangement joins TRBV30 to TRBJ1-6; D not certain. Germline values: CDR1 GTSNPN, CDR2 SVGIG (reference sequence). This CDR3 comprises 15 residues. V was shortened by 5 bases and J by 10 bases, with 21 bases between the two germline ends.

The chain combines TRBV6-5 with TRBJ2-1; 8 bases agree with TRBD1. With 4 bases clipped from V and 9 bases from J, the junction kept 5 bases outside the gene matches. There are 13 residues in the CDR3. Germline values: CDR1 MNHEY, CDR2 SVGAGI. CDR3 sequence: CASSSFGQGEQFF. The CDR3 bases are TGTGCCAGCAGTTCCTTCGGACAGGGTGAGCAGTTCTTC.

Only a few counts were recorded for this clone. This rearrangement joins TRBV4-1 to TRBJ1-3, with TRBD1 identical over 10 bases. Losses at the gene ends were 2 bases for V and 4 bases for J; bases not matched to a gene: 14. The length of the CDR3 is 19 residues. Germline V lookup: CDR1 MGHRA, CDR2 YSYEKL. CDR3 sequence (DNA): TGCGCCAGCAGCCAACCCTCGGGGAGACAGGGGGCGCAGGGAAACACCATATATTTT. Its protein is CASSQPSGRQGAQGNTIYF.

This clone came up a few times. CDR3 DNA sequence: TGCGCCAGCGCCGCAGGGGCCTCCTACGAGCAGTACTTC. Translation: CASAAGASYEQYF. The chain carries TRBV5-1 and TRBJ2-7, with D possibly TRBD1 on 6 matching bases. Germline CDR1 SGHRS, CDR2 YFSETQ. V gave up 7 bases and J gave up 0 bases, with 11 bases separating them. The CDR3 is made up of 13 amino acids.

The V and J genes are TRBV4-1 and TRBJ1-4; TRBD1 matches at 9 bases. V lost 2 bases and J lost 0; bases outside the gene matches: 1. Germline V gene lookup returns CDR1 MGHRA and CDR2 YSYEKL. The CDR3 contains 16 residues. The CDR3 nucleotides are TGCGCCAGCAGCCAAACAGGGGGCTCAACTAATGAAAAACTGTTTTTT. This gives the protein CASSQTGGSTNEKLFF.

A few counts support this clone. The V call is TRBV5-1, the J call TRBJ1-6, with unresolved D. The germline V gene has CDR1 SGHRS and CDR2 YFSETQ. The V end lost 4 bases, the J end lost 9 bases, and 17 bases lay between the germline ends. The CDR3 length is 15 residues. CDR3: CASSPRGGVGSPLHF. The CDR3 DNA is TGCGCCAGCAGCCCCCGTGGCGGCGTCGGTTCACCCCTCCACTTT. The full variable domain, completed using reference TRBV5-1 and TRBJ1-6, is KAGVTQTPRYLIKTRGQQVTLSCSPISGHRSVSWYQQTPGQGLQFLFEYFSETQRNKGNFPGRFSGRQFSNSRSEMNVSTLELGDSALYLCASSPRGGVGSPLHFGNGTRLTVT.

The chain links TRBV6-5 to TRBJ1-5; TRBD1 might be the D (6 bases). The CDR3 totals 14 residues. V gave up 6 bases and J gave up 3 bases, with 12 bases separating them. Looked up from germline, CDR1 is MNHEY and CDR2 is SVGAGI. CDR3 sequence reads: CASRKDRNNQPQHF. The CDR3 DNA is TGTGCCAGCAGAAAGGACAGAAACAATCAGCCCCAGCATTTT.

A single count supports this clone. This chain joins TRBV11-2 and TRBJ2-1, with 10 bases identical to TRBD1. The CDR3 length is 16 residues. CDR1 and CDR2 from the germline V gene are SGHAT and FQNNGV. Trimming removed 4 bases from V and 6 bases from J; junction bases left unmatched: 9. This CDR3 is CASSSPRDRGPNEQFF. The CDR3 DNA sequence: TGTGCCAGCAGCTCTCCCCGGGACAGGGGCCCCAATGAGCAGTTCTTC.

The rearrangement links TRBV7-2 to TRBJ2-5; 8 bases map to TRBD2. With V trimmed by 6 bases and J by 1 base, 10 bases remained unmatched. The CDR3 extends over 16 amino acids. The V gene's germline CDR1 is SGHTA and CDR2 FQGNSA. The CDR3 reads CASRPPGGGTQETQYF. DNA for the CDR3: TGTGCCAGCAGGCCTCCGGGCGGGGGGACCCAAGAGACCCAGTACTTC.

The genes are TRBV6-1 and TRBJ1-1; 9 nucleotides align to TRBD1. The CDR3 length is 14 residues. V trimming: 8 bases; J trimming: 1 base; junction bases outside the gene matches: 5. The germline V gene has CDR1 MNHNS and CDR2 SASEGT. The chain's CDR3 is CASLQGAANTEAFF. For the CDR3, the DNA is TGTGCCAGCCTACAGGGGGCCGCGAACACTGAAGCTTTCTTT.

This rearrangement joins TRBV11-2 to TRBJ2-5; possible D gene TRBD2, 5 bases. This CDR3 spans 16 amino acids. Trimming removed 0 bases from V and 6 bases from J, with 17 bases in between. Germline values: CDR1 SGHAT, CDR2 FQNNGV. CDR3 in amino acids: CASSLEVRPSPQTQYF. For the CDR3, the DNA is TGTGCCAGCAGCTTAGAAGTACGCCCTAGCCCGCAGACCCAGTACTTC.